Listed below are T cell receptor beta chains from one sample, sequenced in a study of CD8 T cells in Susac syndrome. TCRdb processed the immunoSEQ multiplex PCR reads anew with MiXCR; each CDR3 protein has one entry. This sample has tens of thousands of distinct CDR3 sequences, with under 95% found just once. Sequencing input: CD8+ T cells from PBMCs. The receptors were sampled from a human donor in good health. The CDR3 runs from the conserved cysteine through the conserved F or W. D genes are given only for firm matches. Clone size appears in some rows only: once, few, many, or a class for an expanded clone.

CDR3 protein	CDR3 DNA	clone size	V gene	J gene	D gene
CASSQDTREGLYNEQFF	TGCGCCAGCAGCCAAGACACCCGGGAGGGCCTCTACAATGAGCAGTTCTTC	NA	TRBV4-1	TRBJ2-1	TRBD2
CSARPLGQGANEQYF	TGCAGTGCTAGGCCCCTCGGACAGGGGGCCAACGAGCAGTACTTC	NA	TRBV20-1	TRBJ2-7	TRBD1
CATRNHPVGSYEQYF	TGTGCCACCAGAAATCACCCGGTGGGCTCCTACGAGCAGTACTTC	NA	TRBV15	TRBJ2-7	NA
CASSLTGQDNEQFF	TGTGCCAGCAGCTTAACGGGACAGGACAATGAGCAGTTCTTC	NA	TRBV7-9	TRBJ2-1	TRBD1
CSAREWEDPYGEQYF	TGCAGTGCTAGAGAGTGGGAGGACCCTTACGGCGAGCAGTACTTC	NA	TRBV20-1	TRBJ2-7	NA
CASSPPGGELFF	TGTGCCAGCAGCCCCCCCGGCGGGGAGCTGTTTTTT	NA	TRBV7-9	TRBJ2-2	NA
CASSPRGGPGELFF	TGTGCCAGCAGCCCGCGGGGGGGTCCCGGGGAGCTGTTTTTT	once	TRBV7-9	TRBJ2-2	TRBD2
CASSHSTGDFDEQYF	TGCGCCAGCAGCCATAGCACAGGGGATTTCGACGAGCAGTACTTC	NA	TRBV4-1	TRBJ2-7	TRBD1
CASTYGISGNHNEQFF	TGTGCCAGCACCTACGGGATTAGCGGGAACCACAATGAGCAGTTCTTC	NA	TRBV6-6	TRBJ2-1	TRBD2
CSARDRVASSYEQYF	TGCAGTGCTAGAGATCGGGTAGCATCTTCCTACGAGCAGTACTTC	NA	TRBV20-1	TRBJ2-7	NA
CASSLGPAILNEQFF	TGCGCCAGCAGCTTGGGCCCCGCCATCCTTAATGAGCAGTTCTTC	NA	TRBV5-1	TRBJ2-1	NA
CASSILGATEAFF	TGTGCCAGTAGTATTTTGGGCGCTACTGAAGCTTTCTTT	NA	TRBV19	TRBJ1-1	NA
CASSPGNLYNEQFF	TGTGCCAGCTCACCGGGGAACCTGTACAATGAGCAGTTCTTC	NA	TRBV18	TRBJ2-1	NA
CASSLWGTGEQYF	TGTGCCAGCAGTTTATGGGGAACAGGCGAGCAGTACTTC	NA	TRBV28	TRBJ2-7	NA